This note documents a single T cell receptor beta chain sequence. As yet, its antigen is unknown. CDR3 length equals 14 residues. Germline V gene lookup returns CDR1 MDHEN and CDR2 SYDVKM. J gave up 2 bases and V 6 bases, and 4 bases lay outside the gene matches. Around 90 million PBMCs served as the genomic DNA source for unsorted samples. Every immunoSEQ plate was one replicate of a subset's evenly spread DNA. Sequencing used immunoSEQ multiplex PCR; TCRdb keeps in-frame clones, though not all of them. This sample has more than 400,000 clones, with around four fifths found just once. These data originate in a study of shared clonotypes between healthy human individuals. About the research overall: Three men and two women, aged 18 to 49, were donors. Points from the study as a whole: Represented diversity (both genetic and exposure-history) was limited by the small number of donors.

The chain combines TRBV28 with TRBJ1-5; 7 bases are a match to TRBD1. Sequencing input: PBMCs. The sequence came from a woman in her thirties or forties in good health. Some clones in this sample may be carry-over from other donors' samples. This CDR3 reads CASRTTGGNQPQHF. CDR3 in DNA: TGTGCCAGCAGAACCACAGGGGGCAATCAGCCCCAGCATTTT. The full variable domain, in which reference TRBV28 and TRBJ1-5 provide the parts outside the CDR3, is DVKVTQSSRYLVKRTGEKVFLECVQDMDHENMFWYRQDPGLGLRLIYFSYDVKMKEKGDIPEGYSVSREKKERFSLILESASTNQTSMYLCASRTTGGNQPQHFGDGTRLSIL.